The 2 T cell receptor beta chains reported below all come from one sample, sequenced in a study of beta chain features in type 1 diabetes. The authors reverse transcribed all of the isolated RNA, so sequencing captured expressed TCRB transcripts. Libraries were prepared by immunoSEQ multiplex PCR; TCRdb keeps only in-frame clonotypes and omits some of them. The table includes around 360,000 clones, around 12% detected once. These TCRs are of unknown antigen specificity. Study observations and caveats: In every one of the four CD4+ subsets, TCRB CDR3s were moderately but significantly shorter in Type 1 diabetes patients.

The specimen sequenced was naive CD4+ T cells from blood. These receptors all stem from a woman aged 18-30 years with type 1 diabetes.

This chain uses TRBV14 with TRBJ1-1; D not certain. Trimming pared 0 bases from V and 8 bases from J, leaving 13 bases between. The germline gives CDR1 SGHDN, CDR2 FVKESK. This CDR3 is 14 amino acids long. The CDR3 bases are TGTGCCAGCAGCCAAGAACCGACAAGTATGGAAGCTTTCTTT. Its translation is CASSQEPTSMEAFF.

A few counts support this clone. V and J are TRBV25-1 and TRBJ2-7; D remains unclear. This CDR3 contains 11 residues. The germline gives CDR1 MGHDK, CDR2 SYGVNS. The germline V and J ends were trimmed by 4 bases and 3 bases, with 4 bases remaining between them. This CDR3 reads CASSVYYEQYF. In nucleotides, the CDR3 is TGTGCCAGCAGTGTTTACTACGAGCAGTACTTC.